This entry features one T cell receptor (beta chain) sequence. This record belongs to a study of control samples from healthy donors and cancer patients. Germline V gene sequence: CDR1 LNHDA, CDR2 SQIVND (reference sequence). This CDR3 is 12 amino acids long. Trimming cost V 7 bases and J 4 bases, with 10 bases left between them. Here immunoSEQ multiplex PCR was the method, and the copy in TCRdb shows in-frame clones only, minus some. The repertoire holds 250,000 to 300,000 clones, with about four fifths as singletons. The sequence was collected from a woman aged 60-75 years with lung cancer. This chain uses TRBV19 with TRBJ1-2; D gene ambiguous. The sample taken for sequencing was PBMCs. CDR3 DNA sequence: TGTGCCAGTACCAGAACCTTCTATGGCTACACCTTC. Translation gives CASTRTFYGYTF.